This T cell receptor beta chain was documented in a study of tumor and adjacent non-tumor tissue in lung cancer. Overall study: The patients, approximately nine men and about 5 women, were about 31 to 80 with stage I to III disease. Each sample yielded some 4 million productive TCRbeta reads on average.

The template was RNA from unsorted bulk tissue. A modified ARM-PCR protocol with three rounds of nested PCR amplified TCRbeta. A single record per CDR3 protein comes from TCRdb applying MiXCR to the multiplex PCR reads. The data show tens of thousands of distinct CDR3 sequences, with approximately 71% seen just once and roughly 13% held by the top ten. Worth noting for this clonotype: Its antigen is unidentified. One end of the junction varies from germline; a read error may be responsible.

Points from the study as a whole: In normal lung, the top 100 clones were significantly more dominant than in tumor.

CDR1 MNHEY and CDR2 SVGEGT come from the germline V gene. The CDR3 contains 15 residues. The rearrangement uses TRBV6-2 or TRBV6-3 and TRBJ2-1; D may be TRBD1 (7 bases). The sequence was obtained from a woman in her 70s with non-small cell lung cancer. Sequenced: lung tumor tissue. CDR3 bases: TGTGCTAGCAGTTACGGGAAGGGGGCGCGGGATGAGCACTTCTTC. This encodes CASSYGKGARDEHFF.